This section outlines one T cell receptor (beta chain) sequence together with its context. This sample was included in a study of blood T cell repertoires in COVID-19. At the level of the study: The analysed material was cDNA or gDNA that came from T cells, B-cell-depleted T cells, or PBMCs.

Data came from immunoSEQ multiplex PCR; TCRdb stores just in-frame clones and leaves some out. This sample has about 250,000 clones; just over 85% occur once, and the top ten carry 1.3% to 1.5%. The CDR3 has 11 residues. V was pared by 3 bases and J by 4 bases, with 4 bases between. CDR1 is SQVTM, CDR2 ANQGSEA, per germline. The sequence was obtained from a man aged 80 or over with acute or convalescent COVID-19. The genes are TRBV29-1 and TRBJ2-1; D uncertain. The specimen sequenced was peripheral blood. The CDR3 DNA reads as TGCAGCGTTGATATTTACAATGAGCAGTTCTTC. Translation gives CSVDIYNEQFF.